Presented here are 17 T cell receptor beta chains from one specimen sequenced in a study of blood T cell repertoires in COVID-19. Generated by immunoSEQ multiplex PCR, the TCRdb table keeps only in-frame clones and is missing some. In the table there are about 670,000 clones, around 90% of which are singletons. The sample comprised peripheral blood. The receptors were gathered from a woman younger than 35 with acute or convalescent COVID-19.

This clone was recorded only once. The V and J genes are TRBV2 and TRBJ2-2; D gene uncertain. Germline lookup yields CDR1 SNHLY and CDR2 FYNNEI. This CDR3 has 14 residues. V dropped 6 bases and J dropped 2 bases, with 10 bases sitting between them. CDR3 DNA: TGTGCCAGCAGATCCGGGTCCAACACCGGGGAGCTGTTTTTT. It encodes CASRSGSNTGELFF.

The gene calls are TRBV5-1 and TRBJ2-5, with TRBD1 matching 8 bases. The CDR3 extends over 14 amino acids. The germline CDR1 and CDR2 sequences are SGHRS and YFSETQ. J gave up 3 bases and V 4 bases, and 5 bases lay outside the gene matches. This chain's CDR3 is CASSDRQGKETQYF. CDR3 nucleotides: TGCGCCAGCAGCGACCGACAGGGGAAAGAGACCCAGTACTTC. Variable domain in full (rest from reference TRBV5-1 and TRBJ2-5): KAGVTQTPRYLIKTRGQQVTLSCSPISGHRSVSWYQQTPGQGLQFLFEYFSETQRNKGNFPGRFSGRQFSNSRSEMNVSTLELGDSALYLCASSDRQGKETQYFGPGTRLLVL.

The chain couples TRBV6-4 to TRBJ1-1, with 7 bases identical to TRBD1. The V gene's germline CDR1 is MRHNA and CDR2 SNTAGT. The trim removed 6 bases at V and 2 bases at J, leaving 9 bases unmatched. CDR3 length: 15 residues. In DNA form, the CDR3 reads TGTGCCAGCAGGCCCCGGGACAGCCTTAACACTGAAGCTTTCTTT. This gives the protein CASRPRDSLNTEAFF.

This clone appeared once. This rearrangement joins TRBV7-3 to TRBJ1-3, with 8 bases identical to TRBD1. CDR1 is SGHTA and CDR2 is FQGTGA in the germline V gene. The V segment lost 1 base and the J segment 7 bases; nucleotides outside the gene matches: 9. The CDR3 contains 16 residues. This CDR3 reads CASSLSMQGARNTIYF. In DNA, the CDR3 is TGTGCCAGCAGCTTAAGTATGCAGGGGGCGAGGAACACCATATATTTT.

This clone appeared once. The chain combines TRBV4-2 with TRBJ1-2; D is ambiguous. The ends were cut back, 0 bases at V and 5 bases at J, with 16 bases in the middle. The CDR3 length is 16 residues. CDR1 is LGHNA, CDR2 YNFKEQ, per germline. CDR3 in amino acids: CASSQDLDISWYGYTF. The CDR3 nucleotides are TGTGCCAGCAGCCAAGATCTCGACATTTCTTGGTATGGCTACACCTTC.

The chain links TRBV5-1 to TRBJ1-5; tentatively, D is TRBD1 (5 bases). The CDR3 sequence is 17 residues long. The ends were cut back, 0 bases at V and 1 base at J, with 14 bases in the middle. Germline assignment: CDR1 SGHRS and CDR2 YFSETQ. The chain's CDR3 is CASSLDGHPGSNQPQHF. The CDR3 DNA reads TGCGCCAGCAGCTTGGATGGACACCCTGGAAGCAATCAGCCCCAGCATTTT.

This sequence joins TRBV19 and TRBJ1-5, with 7 bases matching TRBD1. Trimming removed 7 bases from V and 1 base from J; junction bases left unmatched: 4. The V gene's germline CDR1 is LNHDA and CDR2 SQIVND (reference sequence). The CDR3 is 14 amino acids. This CDR3 is CASTKGQSNQPQHF. The CDR3 nucleotides are TGTGCCAGTACCAAGGGACAGAGCAATCAGCCCCAGCATTTT.

The chain combines TRBV11-2 with TRBJ1-1; D is possibly TRBD1 (5 bases). V was clipped by 2 bases and J by 6 bases, with 25 bases between them. Germline V lookup: CDR1 SGHAT, CDR2 FQNNGV. The CDR3 length is 18 residues. The CDR3 protein is CASSLFLFVRGSVPEAFF. CDR3 bases: TGTGCCAGCAGCTTATTCTTATTCGTTAGGGGTTCGGTTCCTGAAGCTTTCTTT.

J is TRBJ1-5 and V is TRBV19; TRBD1 matches at 7 bases. Germline V gene lookup returns CDR1 LNHDA and CDR2 SQIVND (reference sequence). The CDR3 length is 14 residues. Germline trimming cut 3 bases from V and 7 bases from J; bases unmatched to any gene: 6. CDR3 DNA: TGTGCCAGTAGTATTACAGGGGAGTGGCAGCCCCAGCATTTT. Its protein product is CASSITGEWQPQHF. Together with reference TRBV19 and TRBJ1-5, the CDR3 gives the full variable domain: DGGITQSPKYLFRKEGQNVTLSCEQNLNHDAMYWYRQDPGQGLRLIYYSQIVNDFQKGDIAEGYSVSREKKESFPLTVTSAQKNPTAFYLCASSITGEWQPQHFGDGTRLSIL.

This chain uses TRBV7-2 with TRBJ1-5, with 7 bases that match TRBD1. V shed 4 bases, J shed 3 bases, and the junction held 3 bases outside the gene matches. CDR1 SGHTA and CDR2 FQGNSA come from the germline V gene. This CDR3 has 14 amino acids. The CDR3: CASSSQGNNQPQHF. CDR3 nucleotide sequence: TGTGCCAGCAGCTCACAGGGGAACAATCAGCCCCAGCATTTT.

V usage is TRBV5-6 and J usage is TRBJ2-1, with TRBD2 matching over 8 bases. J was trimmed by 10 bases and V by 2 bases; bases with no gene match: 8. This CDR3 has 14 residues. Germline V gene data show CDR1 as SGHDT and CDR2 as YYEEEE. CDR3 bases: TGTGCCAGCAGCTTAAGCGGGGGCAAGGGGGAGCAGTTCTTC. It encodes CASSLSGGKGEQFF.

The chain uses TRBV27 and TRBJ1-6, with D possibly being TRBD1 (5 bases). The CDR3 sequence is 14 residues long. In germline, CDR1 is MNHEY, CDR2 SMNVEV (reference sequence). V shed 6 bases and J shed 7 bases, with 13 bases lying between them. As DNA, the CDR3 is TGTGCCAGCAGCCCTGACAGACTCAATTCACCCCTCCACTTT. Translated: CASSPDRLNSPLHF.

The chain combines TRBV12-5 with TRBJ2-6; 7 bases fit TRBD1. Germline trimming cut 7 bases from V and 2 bases from J; bases unmatched to any gene: 5. The CDR3 is made up of 15 amino acids. Germline V CDR1 and CDR2: LGHNT, FRNRAP. In nucleotides, the CDR3 is TGTGCTAGTGCCCGAACAGGGGCTGGGGCCAACGTCCTGACTTTC. Its translation is CASARTGAGANVLTF.

The genes are TRBV25-1 and TRBJ2-1; 8 nucleotides match TRBD1. Germline-derived CDR1 and CDR2 are MGHDK and SYGVNS. The V gene end was trimmed by 7 bases and the J gene end by 8 bases; junction bases not matched to a gene: 16. The CDR3 is 16 residues long. For the CDR3, the DNA is TGTGCCAGCAAGGTGGAGACAGGGGTTCGGCAGTATGAGCAGTTCTTC. It is translated as CASKVETGVRQYEQFF.

The genes are TRBV7-9 and TRBJ2-1; tentative D call: TRBD2 (6 bases). Germline CDR1 is SEHNR and CDR2 is FQNEAQ (reference sequence). The CDR3 extends over 15 amino acids. Trimming removed 3 bases from V and 3 bases from J, with 12 bases in between. CDR3 residues: CASSLTRGRYNEQFF. CDR3 bases: TGTGCCAGCAGCTTGACGCGGGGCCGCTACAATGAGCAGTTCTTC.

This chain connects TRBV29-1 to TRBJ2-7; the match to TRBD2 covers 9 bases. Trimming removed 4 bases from V and 3 bases from J; junction bases left unmatched: 7. Germline loops: CDR1 SQVTM, CDR2 ANQGSEA. The CDR3 has 14 amino acids. The CDR3 region has the DNA TGCAGCGTTGTTTTAAGCGGGGGGCACTACGAGCAGTACTTC. Translation gives CSVVLSGGHYEQYF.

The chain carries TRBV13 and TRBJ2-1; TRBD2 agrees at 12 bases. The CDR3 spans 16 residues. V shed 2 bases, J shed 5 bases, and the junction held 4 bases outside the gene matches. Germline V gives CDR1 PRHDT, CDR2 FYEKMQ (reference sequence). As DNA, the CDR3 is TGTGCCAGCAGCTTACCGCTAGCGGGGGGGAACAATGAGCAGTTCTTC. It yields the protein CASSLPLAGGNNEQFF.